Below, 7 T cell receptor beta chains from the same sample are listed, as sequenced in a study of PD-L1 blockade in urothelial cancer. The assay was immunoSEQ multiplex PCR, and TCRdb's table has in-frame clones only and misses some. Seen here are about 82,000 clones, about nine tenths observed once, and the top ten hold approximately 6%. The source was PBMCs, collected around atezolizumab (anti-PD-L1) treatment. The receptor set was obtained from a woman in her seventies with urothelial cancer.

Points on this clone: One end of the junction does not line up with germline, which may come from a read error. For the CDR3, the DNA is TGCGCCACCAGCCGGGACAGTAATTCACCCCTCCACTTT. Amino acid sequence: CATSRDSNSPLHF. The chain couples TRBV5-1 to TRBJ1-6, with 7 bases that match TRBD1. Germline V gives CDR1 SGHRS, CDR2 YFSETQ. The CDR3 covers 13 residues.

This clone was found once. The genes are TRBV28 and TRBJ2-5; 10 bases align to TRBD2. The CDR3 has 16 residues. Looked up from germline, CDR1 is MDHEN and CDR2 is SYDVKM. The ends lost 5 bases at V and 6 bases at J; junction bases unmatched: 12. CDR3 protein: CASSPGLAGAVKTQYF. CDR3 in DNA: TGTGCCAGCAGTCCCGGCCTAGCGGGAGCTGTTAAGACCCAGTACTTC. The full variable domain, in which reference TRBV28 and TRBJ2-5 provide the parts outside the CDR3, is DVKVTQSSRYLVKRTGEKVFLECVQDMDHENMFWYRQDPGLGLRLIYFSYDVKMKEKGDIPEGYSVSREKKERFSLILESASTNQTSMYLCASSPGLAGAVKTQYFGPGTRLLVL.

The V call is TRBV5-4, the J call TRBJ2-7; D gene uncertain. This CDR3 has 13 amino acids. Germline CDR1 SGHNT, CDR2 YYREEE (reference sequence). V lost 4 bases to trimming and J lost 0 bases, with 8 bases between them. This CDR3 is CASSGPSSYEQYF. DNA of the CDR3: TGTGCCAGCAGCGGTCCTAGCTCCTACGAGCAGTACTTC.

This clone was seen a single time. The V call is TRBV2, the J call TRBJ1-2; the D is unclear. Germline V gene lookup returns CDR1 SNHLY and CDR2 FYNNEI. The CDR3 contains 13 residues. V lost 3 bases and J lost 1, with 6 bases in between. The CDR3 region is CASSDGGNYGYTF. CDR3 DNA: TGTGCCAGCAGTGATGGCGGTAACTATGGCTACACCTTC. The variable domain in full, with the rest retrieved from reference TRBV2 and TRBJ1-2, is EPEVTQTPSHQVTQMGQEVILRCVPISNHLYFYWYRQILGQKVEFLVSFYNNEISEKSEIFDDQFSVERPDGSNFTLKIRSTKLEDSAMYFCASSDGGNYGYTFGSGTRLTVV.

The chain recombines TRBV7-8 with TRBJ2-2, with 7 bases matching TRBD1. The CDR3 is 15 residues long. Germline trimming cut 8 bases from V and 5 bases from J; bases unmatched to any gene: 11. Germline lookup yields CDR1 SGHVS and CDR2 FQNEAQ. In nucleotides, the CDR3 is TGTGCCAGCCAATCTACAGGGGTAAAGACCGGGGAGCTGTTTTTT. It is translated as CASQSTGVKTGELFF.

V usage is TRBV19 and J usage is TRBJ2-5, with TRBD2 matching 8 bases. V gave up 6 bases and J gave up 5 bases; unmatched junction bases: 11. Germline V gene data show CDR1 as LNHDA and CDR2 as SQIVND (reference sequence). There are 15 residues in the CDR3. The CDR3 spells CASSQPGGAGETQYF. The DNA for the CDR3 is TGTGCCAGTAGCCAGCCGGGGGGGGCAGGTGAGACCCAGTACTTC.

The chain carries TRBV5-5 and TRBJ1-1; 8 bases fit TRBD1. Germline lookup yields CDR1 SGHKS and CDR2 YYEKEE (reference sequence). CDR3 length: 15 residues. The junction had 7 bases not matched to a gene; V was cut back by 2 bases and J by 4 bases. The CDR3 spells CASSLRVTGGTEAFF. CDR3 sequence (DNA): TGTGCCAGCAGCTTAAGAGTTACAGGGGGCACTGAAGCTTTCTTT.